The rows below give T cell receptor beta chains drawn from one sample of a study of blood T cell repertoires in COVID-19. The data were produced by immunoSEQ multiplex PCR, yet TCRdb's version contains in-frame clones alone and is incomplete. The sample has approximately 250,000 clones, over 75% seen once. The sequenced sample was peripheral blood. The receptors were gathered from a human donor in a cohort sampled during active COVID-19. CDR3s include the opening cysteine and the closing phenylalanine or tryptophan. The D gene is left open where the match is weak. The size of a clone is reported for some rows only, either as once, few or many, or as a class for expanded clones.

>TRBV28|few|NA|TRBJ1-2
CAGASGGYGYTF
TGTGCCGGGGCAAGTGGTGGCTATGGCTACACCTTC
>TRBV27|once|TRBD1|TRBJ2-1
CASSLSQGVNEQFF
TGTGCCAGCAGTTTAAGTCAGGGGGTCAATGAGCAGTTCTTC
>TRBV27|NA|NA|TRBJ1-6
CASRAGGLENSPLHF
TGTGCCAGCAGAGCCGGGGGACTCGAAAATTCACCCCTCCACTTT
>TRBV11-2|NA|TRBD2|TRBJ2-1
CASSLTSGGLPYNEQFF
TGTGCCAGCAGCTTAACTAGCGGGGGGCTACCCTACAATGAGCAGTTCTTC
>TRBV19|NA|NA|TRBJ1-5
CASSMLGQGQPQHF
TGTGCCAGTAGTATGTTAGGTCAGGGTCAGCCCCAGCATTTT
>TRBV12-3/TRBV12-4|NA|TRBD1|TRBJ2-5
CASSTGGTQYF
TGTGCCAGCAGTACAGGGGGGACCCAGTACTTC
>TRBV10-3|NA|NA|TRBJ1-2
CAISERPGSYGYTF
TGTGCCATCAGTGAGCGGCCGGGTAGTTATGGCTACACCTTC
>TRBV7-9|NA|TRBD1|TRBJ1-4
CASSSPGQWEKLFF
TGTGCCAGCAGCTCCCCGGGACAGTGGGAAAAACTGTTTTTT
>TRBV5-1|NA|TRBD2|TRBJ2-1
CASSLTLGLAGRNEQFF
TGCGCCAGCAGCCTAACCCTGGGGCTAGCGGGAAGGAATGAGCAGTTCTTC
>TRBV19|NA|NA|TRBJ1-4
CASSTGTAGIGNEKLFF
TGTGCCAGTAGCACCGGGACCGCGGGGATCGGGAATGAAAAACTGTTTTTT
>TRBV27|few|NA|TRBJ2-2
CASRGAAVVGRELFF
TGTGCCAGCAGGGGGGCCGCCGTTGTAGGAAGGGAGCTGTTTTTT